This TCR beta chain was captured by sequencing in a study of blood T cell repertoires in COVID-19. Background on the study: Whether acute or convalescent, the COVID-19 samples came from the United States, Italy and Spain.

CDR3 length: 15 amino acids. V lost 1 base and J lost 2, with 9 bases in between. The germline CDR1 and CDR2 sequences are SGHTA and FQGNSA. Sequenced by immunoSEQ multiplex PCR; TCRdb stores in-frame clones only, minus some. The table lists about 180,000 clones, about 89% of them singletons. The origin of this receptor is a man in his forties or fifties with active or convalescent COVID-19. The chain combines TRBV7-2 with TRBJ1-5, with D possibly matching TRBD1 (5 bases). The sequenced sample was peripheral blood. CDR3 residues: CASSLDRLRNQPQHF. For the CDR3, the DNA is TGTGCCAGCAGCTTAGACAGGCTACGCAATCAGCCCCAGCATTTT.